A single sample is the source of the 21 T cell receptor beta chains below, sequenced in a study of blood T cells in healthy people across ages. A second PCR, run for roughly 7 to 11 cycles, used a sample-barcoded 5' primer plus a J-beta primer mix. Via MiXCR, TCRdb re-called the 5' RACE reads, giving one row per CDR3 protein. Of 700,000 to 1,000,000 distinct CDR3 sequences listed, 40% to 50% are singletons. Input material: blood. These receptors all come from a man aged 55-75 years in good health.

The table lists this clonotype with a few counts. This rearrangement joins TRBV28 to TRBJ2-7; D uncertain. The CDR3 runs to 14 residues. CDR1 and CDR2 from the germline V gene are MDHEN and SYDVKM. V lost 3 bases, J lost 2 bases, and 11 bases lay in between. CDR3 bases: TGTGCCAGCAGTTTCGCACAGATTCCCTACGAGCAGTACTTC. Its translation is CASSFAQIPYEQYF.

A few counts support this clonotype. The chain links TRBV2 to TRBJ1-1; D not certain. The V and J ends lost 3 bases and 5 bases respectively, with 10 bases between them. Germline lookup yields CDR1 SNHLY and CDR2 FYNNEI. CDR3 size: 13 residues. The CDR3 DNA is TGTGCCAGCAGTGAGACTTTGGGGACTGAAGCTTTCTTT. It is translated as CASSETLGTEAFF.

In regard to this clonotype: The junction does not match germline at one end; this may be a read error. The CDR3 is CASSYPYQPQHF. CDR3 DNA: TGCGCCAGCAGTTATCCTTATCAGCCCCAGCATTTT. V and J are TRBV6-2 or TRBV6-3 and TRBJ1-5; no definite D call. The CDR3 runs to 12 residues. Germline CDR1 is MNHEY and CDR2 is SVGEGT.

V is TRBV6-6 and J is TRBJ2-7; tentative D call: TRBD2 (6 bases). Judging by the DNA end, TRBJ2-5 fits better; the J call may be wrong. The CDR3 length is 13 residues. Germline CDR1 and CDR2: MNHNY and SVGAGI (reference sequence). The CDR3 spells CASTPGLQETQYF. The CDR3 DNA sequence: TGTGCCAGTACACCGGGACTGCAAGAGACCCAGTACTTC.

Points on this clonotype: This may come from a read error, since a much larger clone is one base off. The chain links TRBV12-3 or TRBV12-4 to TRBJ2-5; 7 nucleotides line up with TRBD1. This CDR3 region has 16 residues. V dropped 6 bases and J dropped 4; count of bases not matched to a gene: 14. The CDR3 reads CASRPTGTAYRETQYF. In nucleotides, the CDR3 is TGTGCCAGCAGGCCCACCGGGACAGCCTACCGAGAGACCCAGTACTTC.

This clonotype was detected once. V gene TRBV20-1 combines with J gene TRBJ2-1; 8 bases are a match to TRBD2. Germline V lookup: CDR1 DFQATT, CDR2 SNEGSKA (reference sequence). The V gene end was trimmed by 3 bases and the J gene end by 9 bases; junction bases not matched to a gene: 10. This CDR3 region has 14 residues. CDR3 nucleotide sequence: TGCAGTGCTAGCCGGGGGGATAGCGGGGTTGAGCAGTTCTTC. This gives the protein CSASRGDSGVEQFF.

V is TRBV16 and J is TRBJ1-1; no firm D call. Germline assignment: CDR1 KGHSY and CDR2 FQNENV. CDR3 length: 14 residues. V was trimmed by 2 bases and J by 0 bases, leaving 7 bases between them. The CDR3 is CASSQVKVNTEAFF. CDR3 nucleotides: TGTGCCAGCAGCCAAGTCAAGGTGAACACTGAAGCTTTCTTT.

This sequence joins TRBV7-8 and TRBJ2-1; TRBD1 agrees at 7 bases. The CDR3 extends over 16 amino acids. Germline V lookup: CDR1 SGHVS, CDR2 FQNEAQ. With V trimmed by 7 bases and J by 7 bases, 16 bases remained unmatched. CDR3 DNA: TGTGCCAGCACTATCGGAGGTGGGACAGACTATAATGAGCAGTTCTTC. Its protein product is CASTIGGGTDYNEQFF.

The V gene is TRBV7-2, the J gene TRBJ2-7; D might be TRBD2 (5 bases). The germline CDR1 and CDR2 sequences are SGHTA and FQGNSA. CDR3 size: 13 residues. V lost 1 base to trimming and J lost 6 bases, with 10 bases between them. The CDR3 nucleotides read TGTGCCAGCAGCTTAGTTAGCGTGGGCGAGCAGTACTTC. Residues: CASSLVSVGEQYF.

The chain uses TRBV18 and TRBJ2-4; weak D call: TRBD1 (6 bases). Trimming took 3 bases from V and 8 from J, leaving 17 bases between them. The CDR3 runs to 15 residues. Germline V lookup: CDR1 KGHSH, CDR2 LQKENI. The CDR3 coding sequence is TGTGCCAGCTCACCTGGACAGAACCTCCGGGACATTCAGTACTTC. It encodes CASSPGQNLRDIQYF. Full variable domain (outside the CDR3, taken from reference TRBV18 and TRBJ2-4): NAGVMQNPRHLVRRRGQEARLRCSPMKGHSHVYWYRQLPEEGLKFMVYLQKENIIDESGMPKERFSAEFPKEGPSILRIQQVVRGDSAAYFCASSPGQNLRDIQYFGAGTRLSVL.

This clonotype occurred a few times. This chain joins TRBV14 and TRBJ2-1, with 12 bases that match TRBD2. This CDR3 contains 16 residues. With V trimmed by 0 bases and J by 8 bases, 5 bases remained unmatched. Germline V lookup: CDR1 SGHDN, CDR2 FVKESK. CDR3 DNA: TGTGCCAGCAGCCAAGATCTAGCGGGGGGGCCCCATGAGCAGTTCTTC. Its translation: CASSQDLAGGPHEQFF. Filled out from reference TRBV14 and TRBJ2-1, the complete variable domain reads EAGVTQFPSHSVIEKGQTVTLRCDPISGHDNLYWYRRVMGKEIKFLLHFVKESKQDESGMPNNRFLAERTGGTYSTLKVQPAELEDSGVYFCASSQDLAGGPHEQFFGPGTRLTVL.

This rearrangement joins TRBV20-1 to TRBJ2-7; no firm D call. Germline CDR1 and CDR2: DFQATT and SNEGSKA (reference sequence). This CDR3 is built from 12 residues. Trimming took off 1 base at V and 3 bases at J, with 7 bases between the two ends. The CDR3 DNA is TGCAGTGCTAGAGGGGTGGGCTACGAGCAGTACTTC. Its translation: CSARGVGYEQYF.

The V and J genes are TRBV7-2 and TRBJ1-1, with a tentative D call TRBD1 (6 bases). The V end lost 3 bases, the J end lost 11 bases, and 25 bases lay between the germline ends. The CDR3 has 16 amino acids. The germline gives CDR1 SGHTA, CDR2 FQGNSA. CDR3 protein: CASSFREVGGRWTAFF. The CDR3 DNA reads TGTGCCAGCAGCTTCCGGGAAGTCGGGGGCAGGTGGACCGCTTTCTTT.

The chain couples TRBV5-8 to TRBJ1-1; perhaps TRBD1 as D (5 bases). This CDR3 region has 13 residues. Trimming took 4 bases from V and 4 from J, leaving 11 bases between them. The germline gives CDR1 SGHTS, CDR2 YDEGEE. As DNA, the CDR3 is TGTGCCAGCAGCCCCGGGGGAAGCACTGAAGCTTTCTTT. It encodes CASSPGGSTEAFF.

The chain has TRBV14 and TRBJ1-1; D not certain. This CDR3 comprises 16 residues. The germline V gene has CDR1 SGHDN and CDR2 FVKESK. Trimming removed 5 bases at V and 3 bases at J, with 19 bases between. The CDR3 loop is CASSNLRVRPDTEAFF. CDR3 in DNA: TGTGCCAGCAGCAACCTACGGGTCAGACCGGACACTGAAGCTTTCTTT.

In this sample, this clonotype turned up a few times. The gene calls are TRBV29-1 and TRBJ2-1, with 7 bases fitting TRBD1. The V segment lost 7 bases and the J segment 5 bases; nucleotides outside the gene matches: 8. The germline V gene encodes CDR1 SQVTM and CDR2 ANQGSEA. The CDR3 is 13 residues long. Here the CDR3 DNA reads TGCAGCGGCCTACAGGGGATCAACAATGAGCAGTTCTTC. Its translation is CSGLQGINNEQFF.

The DNA of the CDR3 is TGTGCCACCAGTGAAGGAGGGGGGCTCTCCTACGAGCAGTACTTC. Residues: CATSEGGGLSYEQYF. This chain links TRBV24-1 with TRBJ2-7; possibly TRBD1 or TRBD2 for D (6 bases each). In germline, CDR1 is KGHDR, CDR2 SFDVKD. Between the trimmed V and J ends, which lost 4 bases and 0 bases, there was a span of 12 bases. CDR3 length equals 15 residues.

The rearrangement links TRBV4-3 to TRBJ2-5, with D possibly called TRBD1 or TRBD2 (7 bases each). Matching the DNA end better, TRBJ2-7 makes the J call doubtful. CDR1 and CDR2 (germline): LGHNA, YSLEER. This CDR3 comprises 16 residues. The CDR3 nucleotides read TGCGCCAGCAGCCAATACCAGGGGGGGGCGACGAACGAGCAGTACTTC. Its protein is CASSQYQGGATNEQYF.

The chain's CDR3 is CASSTVTEPQETQYF. CDR3 in DNA: TGCGCCAGCAGCACAGTCACAGAGCCCCAAGAGACCCAGTACTTC. The rearrangement joins TRBV5-1 to TRBJ2-5, with D unclear. V was pared by 4 bases and J by 1 base, with 14 bases between. Germline V gene lookup returns CDR1 SGHRS and CDR2 YFSETQ. This CDR3 spans 15 amino acids.

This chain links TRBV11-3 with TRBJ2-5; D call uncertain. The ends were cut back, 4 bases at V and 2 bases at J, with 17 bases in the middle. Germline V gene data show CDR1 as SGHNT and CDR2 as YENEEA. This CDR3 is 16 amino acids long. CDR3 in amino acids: CASSYHTAREQETQYF. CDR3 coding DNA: TGTGCCAGCAGCTATCATACGGCCCGCGAACAAGAGACCCAGTACTTC.

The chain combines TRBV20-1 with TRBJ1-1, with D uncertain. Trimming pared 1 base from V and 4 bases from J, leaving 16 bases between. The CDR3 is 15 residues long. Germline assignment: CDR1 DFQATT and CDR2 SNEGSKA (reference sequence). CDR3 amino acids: CSARGGWVRGTEAFF. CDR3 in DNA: TGCAGTGCTAGAGGCGGGTGGGTTCGAGGCACTGAAGCTTTCTTT.